These 24 T cell receptor beta chains came from one sample sequenced in a study of tumor and adjacent non-tumor tissue in lung cancer. The library came from three nested PCR rounds adapted from ARM-PCR protocols. TCRdb independently ran MiXCR on the multiplex PCR reads; one entry per CDR3 protein. In the table there are some 73,000 distinct CDR3 sequences, around 80% of which are singletons. The template was RNA from unsorted bulk tissue. The normal lung tissue was taken more than 3 cm from the tumor edge. The sequencing sample was made of distant non-tumor lung tissue. These receptor sequences come from a man in his sixties with non-small cell lung cancer.

This chain joins TRBV11-3 and TRBJ2-2; perhaps TRBD2 as D (6 bases). The germline gives CDR1 SGHNT, CDR2 YENEEA. The CDR3 contains 18 residues. CDR3 sequence reads: CDSSQAGFRLRGTGELFF. For the CDR3, the DNA is TGTGACAGTAGCCAAGCGGGTTTCCGACTCCGAGGGACCGGGGAGCTGTTTTTT.

V usage is TRBV27 and J usage is TRBJ1-6; 9 nucleotides match TRBD1. The V gene's germline CDR1 is MNHEY and CDR2 SMNVEV (reference sequence). Trimming took 5 bases from V and 11 from J; bases not matched to a gene: 13. The CDR3 spans 16 residues. CDR3: CASSTIGTGLPPPLHF. The CDR3 DNA reads as TGTGCCAGCAGTACAATCGGGACAGGGCTCCCCCCACCCCTCCACTTT.

Remarks on this clonotype: A read error may be the cause here, since a much bigger clone is one base away. V gene TRBV5-1 combines with J gene TRBJ2-3; 14 bases are a match to TRBD2. The CDR3 has 19 residues. Germline CDR1 and CDR2: SGHRS and YFSETQ. In DNA form, the CDR3 reads TGCGCCAGTAGCTCCACTGGGACTAGCGGGAGTCCCGGCACAGATATGCAGTATTTT. It encodes CASSSTGTSGSPGTDMQYF.

For this clonotype: The junction departs from germline at one end; a sequencing error may be responsible. This chain uses TRBV4-3 with TRBJ2-6; possibly TRBD1 for D (5 bases). CDR3 size: 17 residues. Looked up from germline, CDR1 is LGHNA and CDR2 is YSLEER. The chain's CDR3 is CACSEANSNSGANVMTF. The CDR3 nucleotides are TGCGCCTGCAGTGAAGCGAACAGTAACTCTGGGGCCAACGTCATGACTTTC.

This clonotype has a count of ten or more. This chain connects TRBV10-2 to TRBJ1-2; 8 bases match TRBD1. The CDR3 has 13 residues. The J segment lost 7 bases and the V segment lost 4 bases, leaving 5 bases of the junction unmatched. Germline V CDR1 and CDR2: WSHSY, SAAADI. Here the CDR3 reads CASSVDRGSGYTF. The CDR3 region has the DNA TGCGCCAGCAGTGTTGACAGGGGTAGTGGCTACACCTTC.

The J gene is TRBJ1-6, the V gene TRBV13, with D unclear. In germline, CDR1 is PRHDT, CDR2 FYEKMQ (reference sequence). Trimming removed 5 bases from V and 0 bases from J, with 14 bases in between. The length of the CDR3 is 17 residues. The CDR3, as DNA: TGTGCCAGCAGCCAAGACGACGGAGGCTCCTATAATTCACCCCTCCACTTT. Residues: CASSQDDGGSYNSPLHF.

For this clonotype: An end of the junction differs from the germline gene, which may be a read error. The chain joins TRBV11-2 to TRBJ1-2, with 9 bases aligning to TRBD1. CDR1 is SGHAT, CDR2 FQNNGV, per germline. The CDR3 loop spans 17 amino acids. The CDR3 DNA reads TGTGCGAGCAACCCCGCGGCGGGACAGGGCTTCAACTATGGCTACACCTTC. Translated, it gives CASNPAAGQGFNYGYTF.

About this clonotype: At one end the junction does not follow the germline gene, possibly because of a read error. The rearrangement joins TRBV29-1 to TRBJ2-6; D might be TRBD1 (5 bases). The CDR3 length is 14 residues. The germline CDR1 and CDR2 sequences are SQVTM and ANQGSEA. The CDR3 is CSVEGITGANILTF. The CDR3 DNA reads TGCAGCGTTGAGGGTATCACTGGGGCCAACATCCTGACTTTC.

This clonotype was detected many times. V gene TRBV4-3 combines with J gene TRBJ2-3; weak D call: TRBD2 (6 bases). The CDR3 extends over 13 amino acids. Trimming took 9 bases from V and 3 from J, leaving 13 bases between them. CDR1 is LGHNA and CDR2 is YSLEER in the germline V gene. The CDR3, as DNA: TGCGCCAGATCCTGGACTACGACAGATACGCAGTATTTT. Its protein is CARSWTTTDTQYF.

Points on this clonotype: Being one base from a much bigger clone, this may be a read error. The chain recombines TRBV4-3 with TRBJ2-1; D might be TRBD2 (5 bases). Germline CDR1 is LGHNA and CDR2 is YSLEER. CDR3 length equals 17 residues. CDR3 residues: CTSSQDSVGDGSNEQFF. In DNA form, the CDR3 reads TGCACCAGCAGCCAAGATTCGGTGGGAGACGGAAGCAATGAGCAGTTCTTC.

The chain links TRBV28 to TRBJ1-5; D remains ambiguous. V lost 7 bases and J 3 bases, leaving 19 bases between the germline ends. CDR1 and CDR2 from the germline V gene are MDHEN and SYDVKM. The CDR3 has 16 residues. The CDR3 loop is CASTLGGILNNQPQHF. In nucleotides, the CDR3 is TGTGCCAGCACCCTAGGTGGCATTCTTAACAATCAGCCCCAGCATTTT.

Comments on this clonotype: An end of the junction does not agree with germline; a read error may underlie this. J is TRBJ2-3 and V is TRBV7-8, with 7 bases identical to TRBD2. CDR1 SGHVS and CDR2 FQNEAQ come from the germline V gene. There are 14 residues in the CDR3. CDR3 in amino acids: CASSMRESIDTQYF. DNA for the CDR3: TGTGCCAGCAGCATGCGGGAGAGCATAGATACGCAGTATTTT.

On this clonotype itself: An end of the junction differs from the germline gene, which may be a read error. The gene calls are TRBV4-2 and TRBJ1-1; D is uncertain. The CDR3 is made up of 16 amino acids. The germline V gene has CDR1 LGHNA and CDR2 YNFKEQ. In DNA, the CDR3 is TGTGTCAGCAGCCAAGTCGAACAGCCTGAGAACACTGAAGCTTTCTTT. This codes for CVSSQVEQPENTEAFF.

Details on this clonotype: Likely a read error: the CDR3 ends without its conserved phenylalanine or tryptophan. The DNA is left out, because the CDR3 cannot be placed on it with certainty; the CDR3 is given as TCRdb lists it. This rearrangement joins TRBV11-2 to TRBJ2-5; the table's D call, TRBD1, was not checked against the DNA. Germline lookup yields CDR1 SGHAT and CDR2 FQNNGV. The CDR3 is made up of 14 amino acids, end residues included. The CDR3 loop is CASSSGQVHETQYL.

This clonotype was seen a few times. The CDR3 end shows no conserved phenylalanine or tryptophan, and so a read error is likely. This chain joins TRBV5-4 and TRBJ1-1; D may be TRBD1 (6 bases). Trimming stripped 5 bases from V and 6 bases from J, with 17 bases between. This CDR3 region has 14 residues. CDR1 SGHNT and CDR2 YYREEE come from the germline V gene (reference sequence). The CDR3 nucleotides read TGTGCCAGCAGAGTGGGGGGGGGCTCTTCTGAAGCTTTCTCT. The encoded protein is CASRVGGGSSEAFS.

As for this clonotype: The junction differs from germline at one of its ends, possibly a read error. The chain links TRBV20-1 to TRBJ2-1, with TRBD2 matching over 11 bases. The length of the CDR3 is 15 residues. Germline loops: CDR1 DFQATT, CDR2 SNEGSKA (reference sequence). The CDR3 reads CSARQLAGDYNGQFF. As DNA, the CDR3 is TGCAGTGCTAGACAACTAGCGGGAGACTATAATGGGCAGTTCTTC.

This clonotype was recorded a few times. A read error may explain this, as a much larger clone is one base away. V and J are TRBV28 and TRBJ2-7, with 7 bases matching TRBD1. The CDR3 is made up of 15 amino acids. The junction had 12 bases not matched to a gene; V was cut back by 10 bases and J by 0 bases. Germline V gene lookup returns CDR1 MDHEN and CDR2 SYDVKM. DNA of the CDR3: TGTGCCACTCACTCTTGGACAGGAAGCTCCTACGAGCAGTACTTC. It is translated as CATHSWTGSSYEQYF.

This clonotype was seen only once. The chain has TRBV6-5 and TRBJ1-6; D possibly corresponds to TRBD1 (5 bases). Trimming took off 2 bases at V and 11 bases at J, with 16 bases between the two ends. CDR1 is MNHEY, CDR2 SVGAGI, per germline. The CDR3 extends over 15 amino acids. The CDR3 nucleotides read TGTGCCAGCAGTTACACTATAGGGACTGATCCACCCCTCCACTTT. Its translation is CASSYTIGTDPPLHF.

To note about this clonotype: A read error may be the cause here, since a much bigger clone is one base away. J is TRBJ2-7 and V is TRBV13, with D maybe TRBD1 (6 bases). Germline CDR1 PRHDT, CDR2 FYEKMQ (reference sequence). Trimming left V 7 bases short and J 4 bases short, with 17 bases between. This CDR3 is built from 14 residues. CDR3 protein: CASNLRGSRYEQYF. The DNA of the CDR3 is TGTGCCAGCAACTTGAGGGGGAGCCGGTACGAGCAGTACTTC. Using reference TRBV13 and TRBJ2-7 for the parts outside the CDR3, the full variable domain is AAGVIQSPRHLIKEKRETATLKCYPIPRHDTVYWYQQGPGQDPQFLISFYEKMQSDKGSIPDRFSAQQFSDYHSELNMSSLELGDSALYFCASNLRGSRYEQYFGPGTRLTVT.

V usage is TRBV11-3 and J usage is TRBJ1-1; TRBD1 is a possible D gene (5 bases). V was pared by 10 bases and J by 0 bases, with 21 bases between. The CDR3 extends over 16 amino acids. Germline V lookup: CDR1 SGHNT, CDR2 YENEEA. The CDR3 nucleotides read TGTGCCAACAGTCCTACCCCGGGGCAACTGAACACTGAAGCTTTCTTT. Its translation: CANSPTPGQLNTEAFF.

The table lists this clonotype with a few counts. The junction differs from germline at one of its ends, possibly a read error. The J gene is TRBJ1-2, the V gene TRBV20-1; D gene ambiguous. Germline V gene sequence: CDR1 DFQATT, CDR2 SNEGSKA (reference sequence). CDR3 length: 15 amino acids. This chain's CDR3 is CSTRVRATANYGYTF. The CDR3 DNA follows: TGCAGTACTAGAGTTCGGGCGACGGCGAACTATGGCTACACCTTT.

Concerning this clonotype: One junction end disagrees with the germline gene, perhaps due to a read error. The genes are TRBV11-3 and TRBJ2-3, with no clear D. The germline V gene encodes CDR1 SGHNT and CDR2 YENEEA. The CDR3 runs to 16 residues. The CDR3 coding sequence is TGTGCCAACAGCCCACGCACGTCGTGGGTCACAGATACGCAGTATTTT. Its protein is CANSPRTSWVTDTQYF.

Comments on this clonotype: The conserved phenylalanine or tryptophan normally closing the CDR3 is absent here, so this likely arose from a read error. The chain carries TRBV6-5 and TRBJ1-5; TRBD1 matches at 8 bases. The germline gives CDR1 MNHEY, CDR2 SVGAGI. This CDR3 comprises 15 residues. The CDR3 reads CVSSYGGQGSQPQHY. In DNA form, the CDR3 reads TGTGTCAGCAGTTACGGTGGACAGGGTAGTCAGCCCCAGCATTAT.

As regards this clonotype: The junction does not match germline at one end; this may be a read error. V usage is TRBV6-5 and J usage is TRBJ2-1; D is possibly TRBD1 (6 bases). The CDR3 sequence is 16 residues long. Germline CDR1 reads MNHEY; CDR2 reads SVGAGI. This chain's CDR3 is CAISYSKQGIYNGQFF. The CDR3, as DNA: TGTGCCATCAGTTACTCGAAACAGGGAATCTACAATGGGCAGTTCTTC.